This is a list of T cell receptor beta chains from one sample in a study of PD-L1 blockade in urothelial cancer. Assay: immunoSEQ multiplex PCR; the TCRdb copy retains only in-frame clones and omits some. The repertoire holds 58,000 or so clones, with around 81% as singletons. The sample in question was PBMCs, obtained around atezolizumab (anti-PD-L1) treatment. The source of these receptors is a man between 65 and 80 years old with urothelial cancer. Each CDR3 is given with its conserved first and last residue. Each record gives: V gene, clone size, J gene, D gene, CDR3 protein, CDR3 DNA. The D gene is left open where the match is weak. Clone size, where shown, is once, few, many, or a class for clones that have expanded.

v_gene: TRBV2
abundance: NA
j_gene: TRBJ2-1
d_gene: TRBD2
CDR3aa: CATGGVSYNEQFF
CDR3nt: TGTGCCACTGGGGGGGTCTCCTACAATGAGCAGTTCTTC

v_gene: TRBV5-1
abundance: NA
j_gene: TRBJ2-2
d_gene: NA
CDR3aa: CASSLSDTGELFF
CDR3nt: TGCGCCAGCAGCTTGTCGGACACCGGGGAGCTGTTTTTT

v_gene: TRBV19
abundance: medium-sized
j_gene: TRBJ1-5
d_gene: TRBD1
CDR3aa: CASSGDRDQPQHF
CDR3nt: TGTGCCAGTAGTGGAGACAGGGATCAGCCCCAGCATTTT

v_gene: TRBV30
abundance: NA
j_gene: TRBJ2-7
d_gene: NA
CDR3aa: CAWSIPPQTYEQYF
CDR3nt: TGTGCCTGGAGTATCCCACCCCAGACCTACGAGCAGTACTTC

v_gene: TRBV6-1
abundance: NA
j_gene: TRBJ1-5
d_gene: NA
CDR3aa: CASSRERYQPQHF
CDR3nt: TGTGCCAGCAGCAGGGAAAGGTATCAGCCCCAGCATTTT

v_gene: TRBV5-1
abundance: few
j_gene: TRBJ1-1
d_gene: NA
CDR3aa: CASFDTGSNTEAFF
CDR3nt: TGCGCCAGCTTCGATACGGGGTCGAACACTGAAGCTTTCTTT

v_gene: TRBV12-5
abundance: few
j_gene: TRBJ1-4
d_gene: NA
CDR3aa: CASGFLGAESGKLFF
CDR3nt: TGTGCTAGTGGTTTCCTGGGGGCGGAATCTGGAAAACTGTTTTTT

v_gene: TRBV7-3
abundance: few
j_gene: TRBJ2-1
d_gene: NA
CDR3aa: CASSLTSGGPFTYNEQFF
CDR3nt: TGTGCCAGCAGCTTAACGTCCGGGGGGCCATTTACCTACAATGAGCAGTTCTTC

v_gene: TRBV4-1
abundance: once
j_gene: TRBJ1-3
d_gene: NA
CDR3aa: CASSQRQQGPFFGNTIYF
CDR3nt: TGCGCCAGCAGCCAGAGGCAACAGGGCCCGTTTTTTGGAAACACCATATATTTT

v_gene: TRBV7-2
abundance: NA
j_gene: TRBJ2-7
d_gene: TRBD1
CDR3aa: CASSLRTGGRYEQYF
CDR3nt: TGTGCCAGCAGCTTACGGACAGGGGGTAGATACGAGCAGTACTTC

v_gene: TRBV9
abundance: few
j_gene: TRBJ2-1
d_gene: TRBD2
CDR3aa: CASSLRGGTSGFNEQFF
CDR3nt: TGTGCCAGCAGCCTCCGGGGCGGGACTAGCGGTTTCAATGAGCAGTTCTTC

v_gene: TRBV4-1
abundance: NA
j_gene: TRBJ2-5
d_gene: TRBD2
CDR3aa: CASSQEGTIGETQYF
CDR3nt: TGCGCCAGCAGCCAAGAAGGGACTATTGGGGAGACCCAGTACTTC

v_gene: TRBV28
abundance: NA
j_gene: TRBJ2-2
d_gene: NA
CDR3aa: CASRDEGTGELFF
CDR3nt: TGTGCCAGCAGGGACGAGGGCACCGGGGAGCTGTTTTTT

v_gene: TRBV10-3
abundance: NA
j_gene: TRBJ2-7
d_gene: TRBD2
CDR3aa: CAISESRLAASYEQYF
CDR3nt: TGTGCCATCAGTGAGTCGAGACTAGCGGCTTCCTACGAGCAGTACTTC

v_gene: TRBV11-2
abundance: NA
j_gene: TRBJ2-1
d_gene: NA
CDR3aa: CASSALQRVSEQFF
CDR3nt: TGTGCCAGCAGCGCTCTCCAGCGGGTGAGTGAGCAGTTCTTC

v_gene: TRBV6-1
abundance: once
j_gene: TRBJ2-1
d_gene: NA
CDR3aa: CASSVEGATEFLNEQFF
CDR3nt: TGTGCCAGCAGTGTGGAGGGAGCCACGGAGTTTCTAAATGAGCAGTTCTTC

v_gene: TRBV27
abundance: NA
j_gene: TRBJ1-4
d_gene: NA
CDR3aa: CASSLATSSEKLFF
CDR3nt: TGTGCCAGCAGTTTGGCAACTTCTAGCGAAAAACTGTTTTTT

v_gene: TRBV5-1
abundance: once
j_gene: TRBJ2-6
d_gene: NA
CDR3aa: CASSLESRGAGANVLTF
CDR3nt: TGCGCCAGCAGCTTGGAAAGCAGGGGGGCTGGGGCCAACGTCCTGACTTTC

v_gene: TRBV15
abundance: many
j_gene: TRBJ2-7
d_gene: TRBD2
CDR3aa: CATSRASRLAGYEQYF
CDR3nt: TGTGCCACCAGCAGAGCTTCTCGACTAGCGGGTTACGAGCAGTACTTC

v_gene: TRBV27
abundance: NA
j_gene: TRBJ2-2
d_gene: TRBD1
CDR3aa: CASSYTGVDTGELFF
CDR3nt: TGTGCCAGCAGTTATACAGGGGTCGACACCGGGGAGCTGTTTTTT

v_gene: TRBV6-6
abundance: NA
j_gene: TRBJ2-7
d_gene: NA
CDR3aa: CASSSDYYEQYF
CDR3nt: TGTGCCAGCAGCTCGGACTATTACGAGCAGTACTTC

v_gene: TRBV2
abundance: NA
j_gene: TRBJ1-5
d_gene: NA
CDR3aa: CASNTGYSQPQHF
CDR3nt: TGTGCCAGCAATACAGGGTACAGTCAGCCCCAGCATTTT

v_gene: TRBV5-4
abundance: NA
j_gene: TRBJ2-5
d_gene: TRBD1
CDR3aa: CASSSTGRETQYF
CDR3nt: TGTGCCAGCAGCTCGACAGGGCGGGAGACCCAGTACTTC

v_gene: TRBV27
abundance: NA
j_gene: TRBJ1-4
d_gene: TRBD1
CDR3aa: CASSVMGQGNEKLFF
CDR3nt: TGTGCCAGCAGTGTCATGGGACAGGGGAATGAAAAACTGTTTTTT

v_gene: TRBV7-9
abundance: NA
j_gene: TRBJ2-6
d_gene: TRBD1
CDR3aa: CASSSRDRGLIGANVLTF
CDR3nt: TGTGCCAGCAGCTCCCGGGACAGGGGGCTTATTGGGGCCAACGTCCTGACTTTC

v_gene: TRBV5-6
abundance: NA
j_gene: TRBJ2-3
d_gene: TRBD2
CDR3aa: CASSLGLAASTDTQYF
CDR3nt: TGTGCCAGCAGCTTGGGTCTAGCGGCGAGCACAGATACGCAGTATTTT

v_gene: TRBV6-1
abundance: NA
j_gene: TRBJ2-3
d_gene: NA
CDR3aa: CASSGVGETDTQYF
CDR3nt: TGTGCCAGCAGTGGAGTGGGAGAGACAGATACGCAGTATTTT

v_gene: TRBV19
abundance: NA
j_gene: TRBJ2-1
d_gene: TRBD2
CDR3aa: CASNPRHSGSYNEQFF
CDR3nt: TGTGCCAGTAACCCCCGGCATAGCGGGTCCTACAATGAGCAGTTCTTC